The 25 T cell receptor beta chains below all came from one sample that was sequenced in a study of T cell responses to AZD1222 COVID-19 vaccine. Clones were read by immunoSEQ multiplex PCR, and TCRdb kept only the in-frame ones, dropping some. Of about 150,000 clones in the sample, roughly 90% were seen once. The material sequenced was peripheral blood, taken on day 0 of AZD1222 vaccination. These receptors were collected from an adult in good health.

This chain uses TRBV29-1 with TRBJ1-3; maybe TRBD1 (5 bases). This CDR3 region has 15 residues. Germline assignment: CDR1 SQVTM and CDR2 ANQGSEA. The V gene lost 3 bases and the J gene lost 0 bases, with 12 bases spanning the gap. This CDR3 is CSVEGGVGSGNTIYF. The CDR3 bases are TGCAGCGTTGAGGGGGGGGTAGGCTCTGGAAACACCATATATTTT.

This rearrangement joins TRBV4-3 to TRBJ1-1; 7 bases line up with TRBD1. From germline, CDR1 is LGHNA and CDR2 YSLEER. After removal of 2 bases from V and 5 bases from J, the junction contained 8 bases not matched to a gene. The length of the CDR3 is 15 residues. As DNA, the CDR3 is TGCGCCAGCAGCCAAAGGACACAGGGGTGGACTGAAGCTTTCTTT. Protein sequence: CASSQRTQGWTEAFF.

CDR3 sequence (DNA): TGTGCCAGCAAGCCACCCGGGACGTTGGGCTACACCTTC. It translates to CASKPPGTLGYTF. The chain employs TRBV5-4 and TRBJ1-2; weak D call: TRBD1 (5 bases). CDR3 length: 13 amino acids. V shed 6 bases and J shed 8 bases, with 17 bases lying between them. Germline V gives CDR1 SGHNT, CDR2 YYREEE (reference sequence).

The V gene is TRBV6-2 or TRBV6-3, the J gene TRBJ2-7; D unresolved. CDR1 and CDR2 (germline): MNHEY, SVGEGT. The CDR3 contains 13 residues. With 6 bases removed from V and 1 base from J, the gap between germline ends came to 10 bases. The CDR3 sequence: CASSNTASYEQYF. Here the CDR3 DNA reads TGTGCCAGCAGCAATACAGCTTCCTACGAGCAGTACTTC.

In this sample, this clone turned up once. The V gene is TRBV28, the J gene TRBJ2-1; D possibly corresponds to TRBD1 (5 bases). Germline CDR1 reads MDHEN; CDR2 reads SYDVKM. The ends were cut back, 2 bases at V and 7 bases at J, with 12 bases in the middle. CDR3 length: 14 residues. Here the CDR3 reads CASSLQGRRNEQFF. The DNA for the CDR3 is TGTGCCAGCAGTTTACAGGGTAGACGGAATGAGCAGTTCTTC.

The genes are TRBV6-7 and TRBJ1-6, with a tentative D call TRBD1 (5 bases). TRBV6-7 is noted as an ORF with a role that remains uncertain. The CDR3 is made up of 15 amino acids. V was shortened by 7 bases and J by 7 bases, with 17 bases between the two germline ends. CDR3 region: CASITPRDGNSPLHF. CDR3 sequence (DNA): TGTGCCAGCATCACGCCCCGGGACGGCAATTCACCCCTCCACTTT.

The rearrangement uses TRBV3-1 (or the pseudogene TRBV3-2) and TRBJ2-3, with TRBD2 identical over 9 bases. Germline-derived CDR1 and CDR2 are LGHDT and YNNKEL (reference sequence). With 5 bases clipped from V and 8 bases from J, the junction kept 17 bases outside the gene matches. This CDR3 has 17 residues. The DNA for the CDR3 is TGTGCCAGCAGCGTGGGCCCGTCGGCGGGGGGGCAAGCTACGCAGTATTTT. It specifies CASSVGPSAGGQATQYF.

The chain has TRBV5-4 and TRBJ2-1; 14 bases match TRBD2. Germline V gives CDR1 SGHNT, CDR2 YYREEE (reference sequence). The CDR3 is 17 residues long. J gave up 4 bases and V 3 bases, and 6 bases lay outside the gene matches. The CDR3 coding sequence is TGTGCCAGCAGCTCGGGACTAGCGGGAGCTAAATACAATGAGCAGTTCTTC. Translated: CASSSGLAGAKYNEQFF.

The chain joins TRBV5-1 to TRBJ2-7; TRBD1 or TRBD2 may be the D gene (5 bases each). The CDR3 covers 13 residues. From germline, CDR1 is SGHRS and CDR2 YFSETQ. Between the trimmed V and J ends, which lost 4 bases and 4 bases, there was a span of 12 bases. The CDR3 spells CASSRGRDYEQYF. The CDR3 region has the DNA TGCGCCAGCAGCCGGGGACGGGATTACGAGCAGTACTTC.

This clone showed up just once. This chain connects TRBV4-3 to TRBJ1-1; 12 bases fit TRBD1. The CDR3 is 20 residues long. CDR1 and CDR2 (germline): LGHNA, YSLEER. V lost 1 base, J lost 1 base, and 13 bases stayed unmatched. The CDR3 loop reads CASSQGVVRDRGHWNTEAFF. CDR3 coding DNA: TGCGCCAGCAGCCAAGGGGTAGTCCGGGACAGGGGGCATTGGAACACTGAAGCTTTCTTT.

V is TRBV6-5 and J is TRBJ1-2; tentatively, D is TRBD1 (5 bases). V was cut by 8 bases and J by 8 bases, with 15 bases left in between. CDR1 is MNHEY, CDR2 SVGAGI, per germline. The CDR3 is 12 residues long. The CDR3 sequence: CASSPTGRGYTF. CDR3 in DNA: TGTGCCAGCTCACCAACGGGGCGAGGCTACACCTTC.

The chain combines TRBV6-4 with TRBJ1-5, with 8 bases matching TRBD1. The CDR3 totals 14 residues. Germline CDR1 is MRHNA and CDR2 is SNTAGT. J lost 4 bases, V lost 8 bases, and 7 bases had no gene match. The CDR3 nucleotides are TGTGCCAGCCTAGGGACAGGAATAAATCAGCCCCAGCATTTT. Encoded protein: CASLGTGINQPQHF.

The chain employs TRBV28 and TRBJ2-4, with D possibly being TRBD2 (6 bases). CDR1 is MDHEN and CDR2 is SYDVKM in the germline V gene. This CDR3 has 20 residues. V was pared by 2 bases and J by 0 bases, with 23 bases between. The CDR3 sequence is CASSLRTGLGGPVAKNIQYF. The CDR3 nucleotides are TGTGCCAGCAGTTTAAGGACCGGCCTGGGAGGACCTGTAGCCAAAAACATTCAGTACTTC.

The chain has TRBV2 and TRBJ1-2; 8 bases are a match to TRBD1. Germline CDR1 is SNHLY and CDR2 is FYNNEI. CDR3 length: 17 amino acids. J was trimmed by 2 bases and V by 8 bases; bases with no gene match: 16. The CDR3 region is CASWGLGQGSPNYGYTF. The CDR3 DNA is TGTGCCAGCTGGGGGCTAGGACAGGGTAGCCCAAACTATGGCTACACCTTC.

This rearrangement joins TRBV2 to TRBJ2-2; the D gene is possibly TRBD1 (5 bases). This CDR3 spans 12 amino acids. The germline V and J ends were trimmed by 6 bases and 7 bases, with 9 bases remaining between them. Germline V gene lookup returns CDR1 SNHLY and CDR2 FYNNEI. CDR3 sequence: CASRGLGGELFF. The CDR3 DNA reads TGTGCCAGCAGGGGGCTCGGCGGGGAGCTGTTTTTT.

Regarding this clone: A read error may account for a junction end that differs from germline. This chain links TRBV7-9 with TRBJ1-2, with D unclear. CDR3 size: 12 residues. Germline V gene sequence: CDR1 SEHNR, CDR2 FQNEAQ (reference sequence). DNA of the CDR3: TGTGTCAGCAGCTCCCAAAACTATGGCTACACCTTC. This codes for CVSSSQNYGYTF.

The chain links TRBV10-3 to TRBJ2-7, with 15 bases fitting TRBD2. Trimming took 4 bases from V and 6 from J; bases not matched to a gene: 7. The CDR3 runs to 16 residues. Germline V gene lookup returns CDR1 ENHRY and CDR2 SYGVKD. In DNA form, the CDR3 reads TGTGCCATCAGTGTTCTACCGGGACTAGCGGGAGGCGAGCAGTACTTC. Its translation is CAISVLPGLAGGEQYF.

Regarding this clone: At one boundary the junction diverges from the germline segment, which might be a read error. J is TRBJ2-7 and V is TRBV4-2, with a possible D match to TRBD1 (6 bases). CDR1 and CDR2 (germline): LGHNA, YNFKEQ. The CDR3 spans 14 residues. The CDR3 DNA reads TGTGCCAGCAGCCAAGCAGGGGAAGGCTACGGGCAGTACTTC. Translating it yields CASSQAGEGYGQYF.

V is TRBV4-3 and J is TRBJ2-2; 8 positions agree with TRBD2. CDR3 size: 16 residues. Germline V gives CDR1 LGHNA, CDR2 YSLEER. Germline trimming cut 2 bases from V and 5 bases from J; bases unmatched to any gene: 7. CDR3 sequence (DNA): TGCGCCAGCAGCCAAAAGGCGGGGGGATGGACCGGGGAGCTGTTTTTT. Its translation: CASSQKAGGWTGELFF.

V is TRBV28 and J is TRBJ2-1, with D perhaps being TRBD1 or TRBD2 (5 bases each). Germline V gene lookup returns CDR1 MDHEN and CDR2 SYDVKM. The CDR3 length is 14 residues. Between the trimmed V and J ends, which lost 8 bases and 6 bases, there was a span of 17 bases. In nucleotides, the CDR3 is TGTGCCAGCTCGGGGCAGGGCCGTATCAATGAGCAGTTCTTC. Protein sequence: CASSGQGRINEQFF.

The V gene is TRBV30, the J gene TRBJ2-2; D unclear. CDR1 GTSNPN and CDR2 SVGIG come from the germline V gene (reference sequence). Trimming removed 1 base from V and 6 bases from J, with 3 bases in between. The CDR3 is 11 amino acids. CDR3 DNA: TGTGCCTGGAGTGAGCCCGGGGAGCTGTTTTTT. This sequence encodes CAWSEPGELFF.

The chain combines TRBV28 with TRBJ2-2; 8 bases fit TRBD2. The V segment lost 2 bases and the J segment 3 bases; nucleotides outside the gene matches: 11. Looked up from germline, CDR1 is MDHEN and CDR2 is SYDVKM. The CDR3 is 18 amino acids. The CDR3 sequence is CASSLLAREGRDTGELFF. DNA for the CDR3: TGTGCCAGCAGTTTACTGGCCCGGGAGGGTCGGGACACCGGGGAGCTGTTTTTT.

This chain connects TRBV19 to TRBJ2-1, with 7 bases matching TRBD2. The CDR3 totals 15 residues. The V gene end was trimmed by 6 bases and the J gene end by 2 bases; junction bases not matched to a gene: 7. Germline V gene sequence: CDR1 LNHDA, CDR2 SQIVND (reference sequence). The DNA of the CDR3 is TGTGCCAGTAGCTGGGCGCGGGAGACCTACAATGAGCAGTTCTTC. Translated, it gives CASSWARETYNEQFF.

The CDR3 is CASSPAGGDYGYTF. The DNA for the CDR3 is TGTGCCAGCTCACCAGCAGGTGGGGACTATGGCTACACCTTC. V and J are TRBV18 and TRBJ1-2; D is undetermined. Trimming took off 2 bases at V and 3 bases at J, with 10 bases between the two ends. Germline V lookup: CDR1 KGHSH, CDR2 LQKENI. The CDR3 covers 14 residues.

The chain combines TRBV5-5 with TRBJ1-1; D perhaps matches TRBD1 (5 bases). The CDR3 totals 14 residues. CDR1 SGHKS and CDR2 YYEKEE come from the germline V gene (reference sequence). The V end lost 0 bases, the J end lost 6 bases, and 12 bases lay between the germline ends. In DNA form, the CDR3 reads TGTGCCAGCAGCTTGGAGACCCCGACAGCTGAAGCTTTCTTT. As protein: CASSLETPTAEAFF.